The entry below describes one TCR beta chain. This specimen belongs to a study of CD8+ T cells in alopecia areata. Study-wide context: At a dose of 5 to 10 mg twice daily, oral tofacitinib was given to treated patients.

Reverse transcribed after extraction, RNA yielded cDNA as the sequencing template. Profiling relied on immunoSEQ multiplex PCR, and the TCRdb table lists in-frame clones only, not all of them. The repertoire holds around 160,000 clones, with roughly 48% as singletons. Punch biopsies of lesional scalp, plus peripheral blood, were taken from alopecia areata patients. Investigators sorted PBMCs to obtain both CD4+ and CD8+ T cells. Sequenced: CD4+ T cells sorted from blood. The TCR originated in a human donor with alopecia areata.

CDR3 amino acids: CASSLTPSGSGYDEQFF. The CDR3, as DNA: TGCGCCAGCAGCCTCACACCTAGCGGGAGTGGGTATGATGAGCAGTTCTTC. The rearrangement links TRBV4-1 to TRBJ2-1, with 10 bases that match TRBD2. The ends lost 4 bases at V and 8 bases at J; junction bases unmatched: 14. Per the germline V gene, CDR1 is MGHRA and CDR2 is YSYEKL. CDR3 size: 17 residues.